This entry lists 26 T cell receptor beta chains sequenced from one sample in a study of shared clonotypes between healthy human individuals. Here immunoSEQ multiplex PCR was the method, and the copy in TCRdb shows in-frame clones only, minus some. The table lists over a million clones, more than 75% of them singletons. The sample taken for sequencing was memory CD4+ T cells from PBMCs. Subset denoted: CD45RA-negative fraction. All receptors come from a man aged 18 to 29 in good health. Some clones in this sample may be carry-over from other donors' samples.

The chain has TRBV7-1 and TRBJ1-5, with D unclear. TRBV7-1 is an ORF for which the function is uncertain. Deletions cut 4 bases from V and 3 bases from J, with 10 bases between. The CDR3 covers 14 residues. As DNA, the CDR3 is TGTGCCAGCAGCTTGTACGGGGACAATCAGCCCCAGCATTTT. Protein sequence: CASSLYGDNQPQHF.

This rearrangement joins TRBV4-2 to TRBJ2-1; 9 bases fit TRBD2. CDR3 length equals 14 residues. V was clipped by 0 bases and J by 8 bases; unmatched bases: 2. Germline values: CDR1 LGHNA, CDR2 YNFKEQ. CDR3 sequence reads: CASSQDRTSDEQFF. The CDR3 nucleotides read TGTGCCAGCAGCCAAGACCGGACTAGCGATGAGCAGTTCTTC.

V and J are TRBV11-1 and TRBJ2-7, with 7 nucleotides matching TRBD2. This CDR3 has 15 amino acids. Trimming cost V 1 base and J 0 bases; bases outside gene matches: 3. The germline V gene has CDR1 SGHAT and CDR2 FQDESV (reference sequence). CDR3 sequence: CASSLERGPSYEQYF. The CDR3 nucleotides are TGTGCCAGCAGCTTAGAGCGGGGACCCTCCTACGAGCAGTACTTC.

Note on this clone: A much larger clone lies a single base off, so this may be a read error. Written as DNA, the CDR3 is TGTGCCAGCAGTCCGACAGGGACCTATGGCTACACCTTC. Translation: CASSPTGTYGYTF. The chain carries TRBV2 and TRBJ1-2, with 7 bases aligning to TRBD1. This CDR3 has 13 amino acids. Germline CDR1 is SNHLY and CDR2 is FYNNEI. Trimming took 5 bases from V and 4 from J; bases not matched to a gene: 4.

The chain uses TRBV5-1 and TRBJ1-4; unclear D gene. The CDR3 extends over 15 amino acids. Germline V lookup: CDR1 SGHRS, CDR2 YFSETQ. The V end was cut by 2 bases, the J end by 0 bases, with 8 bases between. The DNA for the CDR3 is TGCGCCAGCAGCTTCGGTAGCGCAACTAATGAAAAACTGTTTTTT. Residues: CASSFGSATNEKLFF.

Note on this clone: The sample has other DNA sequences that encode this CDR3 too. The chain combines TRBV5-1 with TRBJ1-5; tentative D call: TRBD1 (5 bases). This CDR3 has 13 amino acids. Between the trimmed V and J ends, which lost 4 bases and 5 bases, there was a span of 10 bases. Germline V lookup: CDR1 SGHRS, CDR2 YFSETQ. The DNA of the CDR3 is TGCGCCAGCAGCCTGGGAGGGGATCAGCCCCAGCATTTT. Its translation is CASSLGGDQPQHF.

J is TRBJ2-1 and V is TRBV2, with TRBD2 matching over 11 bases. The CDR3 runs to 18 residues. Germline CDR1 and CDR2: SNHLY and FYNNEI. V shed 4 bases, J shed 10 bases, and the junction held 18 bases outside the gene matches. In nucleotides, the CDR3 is TGTGCCAGCAGTGTTCCAGGGGGCATGGAGGCTAGCGGGAGGGAGCAGTTCTTC. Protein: CASSVPGGMEASGREQFF.

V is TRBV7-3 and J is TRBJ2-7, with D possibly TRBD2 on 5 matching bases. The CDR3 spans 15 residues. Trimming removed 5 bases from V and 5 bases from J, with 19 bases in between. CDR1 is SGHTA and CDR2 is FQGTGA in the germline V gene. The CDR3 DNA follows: TGTGCCAGCAGCCCCGGTATGTCCGGGGTGAACGAGCAGTACTTC. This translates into CASSPGMSGVNEQYF.

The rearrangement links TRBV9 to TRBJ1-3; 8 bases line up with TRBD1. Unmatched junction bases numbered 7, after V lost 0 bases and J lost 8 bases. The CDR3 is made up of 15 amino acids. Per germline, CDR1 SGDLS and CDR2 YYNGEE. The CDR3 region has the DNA TGTGCCAGCAGCGTAGGTCCACTGACAGGGGACACCATATATTTT. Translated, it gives CASSVGPLTGDTIYF.

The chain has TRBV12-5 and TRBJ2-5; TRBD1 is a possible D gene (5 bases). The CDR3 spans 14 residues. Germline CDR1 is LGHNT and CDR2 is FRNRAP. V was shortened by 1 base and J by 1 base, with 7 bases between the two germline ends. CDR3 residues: CASGLGQFQETQYF. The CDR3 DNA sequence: TGTGCTAGTGGTTTGGGACAGTTCCAAGAGACCCAGTACTTC.

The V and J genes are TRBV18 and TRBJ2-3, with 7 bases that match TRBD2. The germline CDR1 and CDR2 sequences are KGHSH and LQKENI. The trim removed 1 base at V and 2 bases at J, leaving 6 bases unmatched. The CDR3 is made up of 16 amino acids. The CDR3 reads CASSPRAGVSTDTQYF. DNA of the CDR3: TGTGCCAGCTCACCACGGGCGGGAGTCTCCACAGATACGCAGTATTTT.

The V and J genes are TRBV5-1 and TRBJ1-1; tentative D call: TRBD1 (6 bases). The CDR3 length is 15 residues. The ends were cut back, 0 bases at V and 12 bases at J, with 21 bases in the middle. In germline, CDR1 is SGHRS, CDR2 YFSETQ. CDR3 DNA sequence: TGCGCCAGCAGCTTGGAACCCCAGGGGTGGCCGTTGTCTTTCTTT. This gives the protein CASSLEPQGWPLSFF.

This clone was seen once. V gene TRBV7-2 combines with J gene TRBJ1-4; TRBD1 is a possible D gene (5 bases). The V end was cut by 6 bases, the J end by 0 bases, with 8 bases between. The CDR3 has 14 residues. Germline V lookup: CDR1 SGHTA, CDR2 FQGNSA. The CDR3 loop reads CASRGPSTNEKLFF. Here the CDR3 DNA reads TGTGCCAGCAGGGGGCCCTCAACTAATGAAAAACTGTTTTTT.

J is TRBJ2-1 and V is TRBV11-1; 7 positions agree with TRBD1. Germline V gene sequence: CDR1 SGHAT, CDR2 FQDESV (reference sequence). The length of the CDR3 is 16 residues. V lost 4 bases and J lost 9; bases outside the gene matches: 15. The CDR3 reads CASSSEGARQGPEQFF. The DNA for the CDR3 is TGTGCCAGCAGCTCCGAGGGGGCGAGACAAGGGCCTGAGCAGTTCTTC.

This chain's CDR3 is CASSPRDSSGNTIYF. DNA for the CDR3: TGTGCCAGTAGTCCGCGGGACAGCTCAGGAAACACCATATATTTT. V and J are TRBV19 and TRBJ1-3, with TRBD1 identical over 7 bases. CDR3 length equals 15 residues. V was pared by 5 bases and J by 4 bases, with 8 bases of the junction left unmatched. From germline, CDR1 is LNHDA and CDR2 SQIVND (reference sequence).

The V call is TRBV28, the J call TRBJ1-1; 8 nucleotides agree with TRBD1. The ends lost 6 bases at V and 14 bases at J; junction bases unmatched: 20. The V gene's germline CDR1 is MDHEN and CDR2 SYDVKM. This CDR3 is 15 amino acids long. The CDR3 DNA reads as TGTGCCAGCAGCTCCACCGGACAGGGCGGGGAAGAAACGTTCTTT. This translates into CASSSTGQGGEETFF.

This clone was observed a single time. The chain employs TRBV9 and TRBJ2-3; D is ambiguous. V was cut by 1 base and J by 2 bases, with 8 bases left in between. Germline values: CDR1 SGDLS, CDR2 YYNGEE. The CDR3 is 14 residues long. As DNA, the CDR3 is TGTGCCAGCAGCGTAAGGGCAAACACAGATACGCAGTATTTT. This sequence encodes CASSVRANTDTQYF.

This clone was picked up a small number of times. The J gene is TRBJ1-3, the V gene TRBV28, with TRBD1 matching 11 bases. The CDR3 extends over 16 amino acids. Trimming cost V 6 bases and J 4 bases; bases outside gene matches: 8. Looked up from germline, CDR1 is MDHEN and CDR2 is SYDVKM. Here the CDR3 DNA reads TGTGCCAGCAGCGGACAGGGGGCTCTTTACGGAAACACCATATATTTT. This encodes CASSGQGALYGNTIYF.

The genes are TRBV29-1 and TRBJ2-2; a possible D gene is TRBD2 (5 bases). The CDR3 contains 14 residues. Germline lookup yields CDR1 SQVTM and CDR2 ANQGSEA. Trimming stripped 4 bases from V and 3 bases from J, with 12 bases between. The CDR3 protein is CSVAVSRDTGELFF. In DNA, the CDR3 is TGCAGCGTTGCGGTGTCGAGGGACACCGGGGAGCTGTTTTTT.

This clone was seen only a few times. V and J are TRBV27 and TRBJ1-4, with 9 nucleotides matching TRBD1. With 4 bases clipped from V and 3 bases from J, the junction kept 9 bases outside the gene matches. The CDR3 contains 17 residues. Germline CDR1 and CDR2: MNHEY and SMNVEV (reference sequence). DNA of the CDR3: TGTGCCAGCAGTTGGACCGGGACAGGGATACCTAATGAAAAACTGTTTTTT. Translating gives CASSWTGTGIPNEKLFF.

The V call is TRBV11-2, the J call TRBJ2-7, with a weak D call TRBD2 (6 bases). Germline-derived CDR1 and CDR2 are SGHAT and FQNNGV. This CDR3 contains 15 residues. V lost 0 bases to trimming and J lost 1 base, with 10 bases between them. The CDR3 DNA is TGTGCCAGCAGCTTAGACTTAGCGGAATCCTACGAGCAGTACTTC. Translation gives CASSLDLAESYEQYF.

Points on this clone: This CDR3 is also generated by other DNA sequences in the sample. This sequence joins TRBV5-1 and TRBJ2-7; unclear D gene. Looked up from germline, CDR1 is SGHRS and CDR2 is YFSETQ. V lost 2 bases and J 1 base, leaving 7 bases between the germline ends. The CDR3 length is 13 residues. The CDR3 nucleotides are TGCGCCAGCAGCTTAGTGGGGTCCTACGAGCAGTACTTC. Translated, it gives CASSLVGSYEQYF.

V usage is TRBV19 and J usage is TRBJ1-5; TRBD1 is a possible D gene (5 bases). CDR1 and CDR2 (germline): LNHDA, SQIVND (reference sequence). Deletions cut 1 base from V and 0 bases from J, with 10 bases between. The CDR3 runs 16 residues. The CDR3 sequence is CASSIVAGYSNQPQHF. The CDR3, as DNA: TGTGCCAGTAGTATAGTGGCAGGGTATAGCAATCAGCCCCAGCATTTT.

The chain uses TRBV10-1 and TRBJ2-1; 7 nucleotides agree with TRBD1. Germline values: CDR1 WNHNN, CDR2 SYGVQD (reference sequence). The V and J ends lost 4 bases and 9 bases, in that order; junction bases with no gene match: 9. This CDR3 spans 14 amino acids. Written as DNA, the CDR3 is TGCGCCAGCAGTGTTTCGGTACAGGGGACTGAGCAGTTCTTC. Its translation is CASSVSVQGTEQFF.

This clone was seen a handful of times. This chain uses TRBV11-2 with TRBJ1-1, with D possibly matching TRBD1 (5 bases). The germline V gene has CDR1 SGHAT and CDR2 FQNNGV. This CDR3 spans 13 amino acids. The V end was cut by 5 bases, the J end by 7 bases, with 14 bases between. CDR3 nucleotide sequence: TGTGCCAGCAGCGACGCGGGGGTCTTTGAAGCTTTCTTT. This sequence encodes CASSDAGVFEAFF.

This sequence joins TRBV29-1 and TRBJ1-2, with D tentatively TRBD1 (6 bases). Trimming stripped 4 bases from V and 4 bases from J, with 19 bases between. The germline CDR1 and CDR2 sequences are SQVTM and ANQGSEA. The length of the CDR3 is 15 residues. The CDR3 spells CSVGPLTGQPYGYTF. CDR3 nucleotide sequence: TGCAGCGTTGGACCCCTGACAGGACAACCCTATGGCTACACCTTC.